The clone carrying this TCR beta chain occurred many times. The data were taken from a study of blood T cell repertoires in COVID-19. Study-wide context: Samples came from the United States, Italy and Spain, spanning acute and convalescent COVID-19. Sources were T cells, B-cell-depleted T cells, or PBMCs; the material itself was cDNA or gDNA.

In the original processing: Amplification with reference gene primers provided the estimates of nucleated cell counts. Measured with immunoSEQ multiplex PCR; TCRdb has only the in-frame clones, and not every one. V and J calls and clone size are copied from that table; D and trimming were computed from the DNA. This table has fewer than 250,000 clones, 75% to 85% appearing once. Germline CDR1 GTSNPN, CDR2 SVGIG (reference sequence). Trimming took 0 bases from V and 2 from J, leaving 10 bases between them. CDR3 length: 14 amino acids. The sequence was collected from a human donor in a cohort sampled during active COVID-19. Sequencing was performed on peripheral blood. This rearrangement joins TRBV30 to TRBJ1-2, with a possible D match to TRBD1 (6 bases). DNA for the CDR3: TGTGCCTGGAGTGTCTACAGGGCGAACTATGGCTACACCTTC. Its protein is CAWSVYRANYGYTF. The full variable domain, completed using reference TRBV30 and TRBJ1-2, is SQTIHQWPATLVQPVGSPLSLECTVEGTSNPNLYWYRQAAGRGLQLLFYSVGIGQISSEVPQNLSASRPQDRQFILSSKKLLLSDSGFYLCAWSVYRANYGYTFGSGTRLTVV.